A selection of T cell receptor beta chains follows, all from one sample in a study of CD8 T cells in ankylosing spondylitis. Using its own MiXCR run on the 5' RACE reads, TCRdb lists one record per CDR3 protein. The sample carries about 420,000 distinct CDR3 sequences, approximately 20% recorded once. Sequenced material: blood, either unsorted or a sorted T cell fraction (not recorded which). The receptor set was obtained from a male donor with ankylosing spondylitis. The CDR3 runs from the conserved cysteine through the conserved F or W. The order of the fields is clone size, V gene, D gene, J gene, CDR3 protein, CDR3 DNA. D genes are given only for firm matches. Clone size is given for some rows only: seen once, a few or many times, or a class if the clone is expanded.

abundance: .; v_gene: TRBV27; d_gene: .; j_gene: TRBJ2-3; CDR3aa: CASSIGVVLGVDTQYF; CDR3nt: TGTGCCAGCAGTATCGGTGTAGTCCTAGGGGTGGATACGCAGTATTTT
abundance: .; v_gene: TRBV6-2/TRBV6-3; d_gene: .; j_gene: TRBJ1-1; CDR3aa: CASRRIGENTEAFF; CDR3nt: TGTGCCAGCAGGCGCATCGGGGAGAACACTGAAGCTTTCTTT
abundance: few; v_gene: TRBV7-3; d_gene: .; j_gene: TRBJ2-2; CDR3aa: CASSLVGQARDTGELFF; CDR3nt: TGTGCCAGCAGCTTAGTTGGGCAGGCCAGGGACACCGGGGAGCTGTTTTTT
abundance: .; v_gene: TRBV18; d_gene: .; j_gene: TRBJ2-5; CDR3aa: CASTNDRQETQYF; CDR3nt: TGTGCCAGCACGAACGACAGACAAGAGACCCAGTACTTC
abundance: .; v_gene: TRBV5-5; d_gene: .; j_gene: TRBJ1-1; CDR3aa: CASRVRVWDTEAFF; CDR3nt: TGTGCCAGCAGGGTGAGGGTGTGGGACACTGAAGCTTTCTTT
abundance: few; v_gene: TRBV10-2; d_gene: .; j_gene: TRBJ1-4; CDR3aa: CASSEEGGLREKLFF; CDR3nt: TGCGCCAGCAGTGAGGAGGGGGGGCTACGCGAAAAACTGTTTTTT
abundance: few; v_gene: TRBV20-1; d_gene: TRBD2; j_gene: TRBJ2-5; CDR3aa: CSAQTTSGSYQETQYF; CDR3nt: TGCAGTGCCCAAACCACTAGCGGGAGTTACCAAGAGACCCAGTACTTC
abundance: .; v_gene: TRBV10-3; d_gene: TRBD1; j_gene: TRBJ1-5; CDR3aa: CAISRDRGGYQPQHF; CDR3nt: TGTGCCATCAGCCGGGACAGGGGCGGGTATCAGCCCCAGCATTTT
abundance: many; v_gene: TRBV7-2; d_gene: .; j_gene: TRBJ2-2; CDR3aa: CASSLDRSSGELFF; CDR3nt: TGTGCCAGCAGCTTAGATCGGAGCAGCGGGGAGCTGTTTTTT
abundance: many; v_gene: TRBV10-3; d_gene: TRBD1; j_gene: TRBJ1-5; CDR3aa: CAISKGDRLNQPQHF; CDR3nt: TGTGCCATCAGTAAAGGGGACAGGCTCAATCAGCCCCAGCATTTT
abundance: .; v_gene: TRBV9; d_gene: TRBD1; j_gene: TRBJ1-1; CDR3aa: CASSEGGQKTSEAFF; CDR3nt: TGTGCCAGCAGCGAGGGGGGACAGAAAACTTCTGAAGCTTTCTTT
abundance: .; v_gene: TRBV2; d_gene: TRBD1; j_gene: TRBJ2-3; CDR3aa: CASRTGQGPTDTQYF; CDR3nt: TGTGCCAGCAGGACTGGACAGGGCCCCACAGATACGCAGTATTTT
abundance: .; v_gene: TRBV12-3/TRBV12-4; d_gene: .; j_gene: TRBJ1-2; CDR3aa: CASSPLSAWDIGYTF; CDR3nt: TGTGCCAGCAGTCCTCTAAGCGCCTGGGACATTGGCTACACCTTC
abundance: .; v_gene: TRBV20-1; d_gene: .; j_gene: TRBJ1-1; CDR3aa: CSASHVGGTTEAFF; CDR3nt: TGCAGTGCTAGCCACGTCGGGGGGACCACTGAAGCTTTCTTT
abundance: few; v_gene: TRBV5-1; d_gene: .; j_gene: TRBJ1-5; CDR3aa: CASSLAPGQPQHF; CDR3nt: TGCGCCAGCAGCTTGGCCCCGGGGCAGCCCCAGCATTTT
abundance: .; v_gene: TRBV4-3; d_gene: TRBD2; j_gene: TRBJ2-1; CDR3aa: CASSQDVGLAGGKEQFF; CDR3nt: TGCGCCAGCAGCCAAGATGTGGGACTAGCGGGAGGGAAGGAGCAGTTCTTC
abundance: few; v_gene: TRBV29-1; d_gene: .; j_gene: TRBJ2-2; CDR3aa: CSVGDGSYTGELFF; CDR3nt: TGCAGCGTTGGGGACGGGTCTTACACCGGGGAGCTGTTTTTT
abundance: many; v_gene: TRBV18; d_gene: .; j_gene: TRBJ1-6; CDR3aa: CASSPRAESSYNSPLHF; CDR3nt: TGTGCCAGCTCGCCCCGGGCCGAAAGCTCCTATAATTCACCCCTCCACTTT
abundance: many; v_gene: TRBV7-9; d_gene: TRBD1; j_gene: TRBJ1-3; CDR3aa: CASSLTGTGGNTIYF; CDR3nt: TGTGCCAGCAGCTTAACCGGGACAGGTGGAAACACCATATATTTT
abundance: .; v_gene: TRBV4-1; d_gene: TRBD1; j_gene: TRBJ2-7; CDR3aa: CASSRGTGGSEQYF; CDR3nt: TGCGCCAGCAGCCGAGGGACAGGGGGGAGCGAGCAGTACTTC
abundance: few; v_gene: TRBV12-3/TRBV12-4; d_gene: .; j_gene: TRBJ2-3; CDR3aa: CASSLDLGIADTQYF; CDR3nt: TGTGCCAGCAGTTTAGATCTGGGGATCGCAGATACGCAGTATTTT
abundance: .; v_gene: TRBV5-8; d_gene: TRBD2; j_gene: TRBJ2-7; CDR3aa: CASSLFTSGRAYEQYF; CDR3nt: TGTGCCAGCAGCTTGTTCACTAGCGGGAGGGCCTACGAGCAGTACTTC
abundance: many; v_gene: TRBV9; d_gene: .; j_gene: TRBJ2-6; CDR3aa: CASSVPRGKQGSGANVLTF; CDR3nt: TGTGCCAGCAGCGTACCCCGGGGCAAACAAGGCTCTGGGGCCAACGTCCTGACTTTC
abundance: few; v_gene: TRBV18; d_gene: TRBD2; j_gene: TRBJ2-3; CDR3aa: CASSPLAGADTQYF; CDR3nt: TGTGCCAGCTCACCACTAGCGGGAGCAGATACGCAGTATTTT
abundance: .; v_gene: TRBV2; d_gene: .; j_gene: TRBJ1-2; CDR3aa: CAGGGFIESYGYTF; CDR3nt: TGTGCGGGCGGAGGGTTTATTGAAAGTTATGGCTACACCTTC
abundance: many; v_gene: TRBV29-1; d_gene: .; j_gene: TRBJ1-1; CDR3aa: CSALFPHGVNTEAFF; CDR3nt: TGCAGCGCACTCTTCCCCCATGGGGTGAACACTGAAGCTTTCTTT
abundance: few; v_gene: TRBV5-1; d_gene: TRBD2; j_gene: TRBJ2-3; CDR3aa: CASSRRTSGSTDTQYF; CDR3nt: TGCGCCAGCAGCAGGCGGACTAGCGGGAGCACAGATACGCAGTATTTT
abundance: .; v_gene: TRBV18; d_gene: TRBD1; j_gene: TRBJ1-1; CDR3aa: CASSPGQGRSHTEAFF; CDR3nt: TGTGCCAGCTCACCCGGACAGGGACGGAGTCACACTGAAGCTTTCTTT
abundance: .; v_gene: TRBV3-1; d_gene: .; j_gene: TRBJ2-7; CDR3aa: CASRSAGGLSYEQYF; CDR3nt: TGTGCCAGCAGGTCCGCAGGGGGGCTCTCCTACGAGCAGTACTTC
abundance: few; v_gene: TRBV9; d_gene: .; j_gene: TRBJ1-3; CDR3aa: CASSVGGISGNTIYF; CDR3nt: TGTGCCAGCAGCGTAGGGGGAATCTCTGGAAACACCATATATTTT
abundance: .; v_gene: TRBV19; d_gene: .; j_gene: TRBJ1-5; CDR3aa: CASSIFSSPQHF; CDR3nt: TGTGCCAGTAGTATCTTTTCCTCGCCCCAGCATTTT
abundance: .; v_gene: TRBV4-2; d_gene: .; j_gene: TRBJ2-7; CDR3aa: CASSQVLYYEQYF; CDR3nt: TGTGCCAGCAGCCAGGTGCTATACTACGAGCAGTACTTC
abundance: .; v_gene: TRBV20-1; d_gene: TRBD1; j_gene: TRBJ1-1; CDR3aa: CSARGDRGLPEAFF; CDR3nt: TGCAGTGCTAGAGGGGACAGGGGGCTCCCTGAAGCTTTCTTT
abundance: few; v_gene: TRBV18; d_gene: .; j_gene: TRBJ2-7; CDR3aa: CASSPFTADEQYF; CDR3nt: TGTGCCAGCTCACCATTCACCGCCGACGAGCAGTACTTC
abundance: .; v_gene: TRBV19; d_gene: TRBD2; j_gene: TRBJ2-1; CDR3aa: CASSIAATSGAYNEQFF; CDR3nt: TGTGCCAGTAGTATAGCGGCGACTAGCGGAGCCTACAATGAGCAGTTCTTC
abundance: few; v_gene: TRBV5-1; d_gene: .; j_gene: TRBJ2-2; CDR3aa: CASSYSGPNTGELFF; CDR3nt: TGCGCCAGCAGCTACAGCGGGCCGAACACCGGGGAGCTGTTTTTT
abundance: .; v_gene: TRBV3-1; d_gene: TRBD2; j_gene: TRBJ2-1; CDR3aa: CASSQEGLAGPVDGEQFF; CDR3nt: TGTGCCAGCAGCCAAGAGGGACTAGCGGGACCCGTAGACGGTGAGCAGTTCTTC
abundance: .; v_gene: TRBV15; d_gene: .; j_gene: TRBJ2-7; CDR3aa: CATSRARDSRSPYEQYF; CDR3nt: TGTGCCACCAGCAGGGCCCGTGACAGTAGGTCCCCCTACGAGCAGTACTTC
abundance: few; v_gene: TRBV5-1; d_gene: .; j_gene: TRBJ2-4; CDR3aa: CASSLSVPKNIQYF; CDR3nt: TGCGCCAGCAGCTTGTCAGTCCCAAAAAACATTCAGTACTTC